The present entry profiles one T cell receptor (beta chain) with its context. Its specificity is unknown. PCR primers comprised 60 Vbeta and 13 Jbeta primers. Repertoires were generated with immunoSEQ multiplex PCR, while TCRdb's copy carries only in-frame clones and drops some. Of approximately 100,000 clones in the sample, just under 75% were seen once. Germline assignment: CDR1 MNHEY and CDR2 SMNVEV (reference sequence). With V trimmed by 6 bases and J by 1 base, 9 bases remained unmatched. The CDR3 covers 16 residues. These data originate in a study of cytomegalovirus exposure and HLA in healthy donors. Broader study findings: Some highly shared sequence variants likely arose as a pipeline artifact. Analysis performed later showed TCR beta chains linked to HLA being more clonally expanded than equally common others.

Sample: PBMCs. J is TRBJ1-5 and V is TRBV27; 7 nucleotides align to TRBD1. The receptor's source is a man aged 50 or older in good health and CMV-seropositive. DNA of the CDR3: TGTGCCAGCAGGGTCTATGGGACAGAAAGCAATCAGCCCCAGCATTTT. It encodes CASRVYGTESNQPQHF.